This passage covers 27 T cell receptor beta chains from one sample sequenced in a study of molecular identifiers for immune sequencing clone quantification (dated by TCRdb to 2016 to 2019). Preparation of the library involved PCR. Sequencing instrument: NextSeq 500. TCRdb's own reprocessing of the public reads used fastp at Q25 and MiXCR and kept productive beta chains. Every entry covers one CDR3 protein and lists the most common genes and DNA from its rows. The sample table contains about 510,000 distinct CDR3 sequences; only one count was recorded for around 23% of them. 0.7% to 0.9% of the sample goes to the ten largest clones. Input material: naive CD8+ T cells from blood, with Jurkat cell RNA spiked in. What this sample's cell subset or site label stands for: FACS-sorted CD8+CD4-CCR7+CD45RA+ naive T cells. The receptor set was obtained from a human donor in good health. Some libraries in this study had Jurkat cell RNA spiked in.

On this clonotype: A much larger clonotype is one base distant, so this may be a read error. The J gene is TRBJ2-7, the V gene TRBV6-2 or TRBV6-3; D not resolved. Germline V lookup: CDR1 MNHEY, CDR2 SVGEGT. The CDR3 runs 13 residues. V lost 2 bases, J lost 7 bases, and 12 bases lay in between. The CDR3 is CASSYPGTVEQYF. The CDR3 DNA is TGTGCCAGCAGTTACCCGGGTACCGTTGAGCAGTACTTC.

As concerns this clonotype: This clone may be a read error of a much larger clone one base away. This rearrangement joins TRBV2 to TRBJ1-5; D is uncertain. In germline, CDR1 is SNHLY, CDR2 FYNNEI. V was pared by 4 bases and J by 9 bases, with 25 bases between. This CDR3 spans 17 amino acids. Written as DNA, the CDR3 is TGTGCCAGCAGTGCACCAGGCGAGACCTGGGTCACGGCGCCCCAGCATTTT. Translating gives CASSAPGETWVTAPQHF. The full variable domain, with the rest looked up from reference TRBV2 and TRBJ1-5, is EPEVTQTPSHQVTQMGQEVILRCVPISNHLYFYWYRQILGQKVEFLVSFYNNEISEKSEIFDDQFSVERPDGSNFTLKIRSTKLEDSAMYFCASSAPGETWVTAPQHFGDGTRLSIL.

This chain joins TRBV20-1 and TRBJ2-7; 7 bases agree with TRBD1. CDR1 and CDR2 (germline): DFQATT, SNEGSKA (reference sequence). This CDR3 has 13 residues. V shed 6 bases and J 3 bases; nucleotides not matched to a gene: 8. The CDR3 loop is CSAEGTENYEQYF. The CDR3 DNA reads as TGCAGTGCGGAAGGGACAGAAAACTACGAGCAGTACTTC.

This clonotype occurred many times. The V and J genes are TRBV2 and TRBJ1-1, with a tentative D call TRBD1 (5 bases). CDR3 length: 12 residues. Trimming pared 6 bases from V and 0 bases from J, leaving 5 bases between. Germline assignment: CDR1 SNHLY and CDR2 FYNNEI. The chain's CDR3 is CASRDMNTEAFF. The CDR3, as DNA: TGTGCCAGCAGGGACATGAACACTGAAGCTTTCTTT.

This clonotype has only a few counts. The J gene is TRBJ1-1, the V gene TRBV3-1, with 8 bases matching TRBD1. The CDR3 contains 15 residues. V trimming: 5 bases; J trimming: 3 bases; junction bases outside the gene matches: 8. Germline loops: CDR1 LGHDT, CDR2 YNNKEL (reference sequence). The CDR3 DNA follows: TGTGCCAGCAGCTCAACCACAGGGGGGGACACTGAAGCTTTCTTT. Residues: CASSSTTGGDTEAFF.

This clonotype was counted only a few times. This chain joins TRBV3-1 and TRBJ1-4; a possible D gene is TRBD1 (5 bases). The CDR3 length is 14 residues. V dropped 4 bases and J dropped 7 bases, with 13 bases sitting between them. Germline lookup yields CDR1 LGHDT and CDR2 YNNKEL (reference sequence). The CDR3 spells CASSPLLGTEKLFF. In DNA, the CDR3 is TGTGCCAGCAGCCCTCTACTCGGGACTGAAAAACTGTTTTTT.

Of note for this clonotype: Since no conserved phenylalanine or tryptophan closes the CDR3, a read error is the likely cause. The chain couples TRBV7-9 to TRBJ1-1; 10 bases match TRBD1. From germline, CDR1 is SEHNR and CDR2 FQNEAQ (reference sequence). CDR3 size: 15 residues. The ends lost 3 bases at V and 11 bases at J; junction bases unmatched: 12. CDR3 amino acids: CASSFPGTGVLGAFC. CDR3 DNA sequence: TGTGCCAGCAGCTTCCCCGGGACAGGGGTTTTAGGCGCTTTCTGT.

The chain is built from TRBV28 and TRBJ2-7; 9 bases are shared with TRBD2. The CDR3 has 16 residues. The ends lost 5 bases at V and 5 bases at J; junction bases unmatched: 13. The germline V gene encodes CDR1 MDHEN and CDR2 SYDVKM. The CDR3 sequence is CASSRLKLAGVHEQYF. The CDR3 region has the DNA TGTGCCAGCAGTCGCCTCAAACTAGCGGGTGTACACGAGCAGTACTTC.

V gene TRBV19 combines with J gene TRBJ1-5; no clear D gene. V was pared by 3 bases and J by 5 bases, with 17 bases between. The CDR3 loop spans 16 amino acids. Germline CDR1 is LNHDA and CDR2 is SQIVND (reference sequence). In DNA, the CDR3 is TGTGCCAGTAGTATGGGTAGCTCCCCGAGCCATCAGCCCCAGCATTTT. The encoded protein is CASSMGSSPSHQPQHF.

For this clonotype: A clone one base away is much larger, so this may be a read error. The chain couples TRBV28 to TRBJ1-3; D ambiguous. The germline V gene encodes CDR1 MDHEN and CDR2 SYDVKM. The CDR3 totals 14 residues. This chain's CDR3 is CASSFSLTGNTVYF. The CDR3 nucleotides are TGTGCCAGCAGTTTTTCCCTGACTGGAAACACCGTATATTTT. The complete variable domain, with remaining parts taken from reference TRBV28 and TRBJ1-3, reads DVKVTQSSRYLVKRTGEKVFLECVQDMDHENMFWYRQDPGLGLRLIYFSYDVKMKEKGDIPEGYSVSREKKERFSLILESASTNQTSMYLCASSFSLTGNTVYFGEGSWLTVV.

This sequence joins TRBV30 and TRBJ2-3; no reliable D call. Trimming left V 0 bases short and J 0 bases short, with 10 bases between. The CDR3 runs 15 residues. Germline CDR1 and CDR2: GTSNPN and SVGIG (reference sequence). CDR3 amino acids: CAWSVGVSSTDTQYF. The CDR3 bases are TGTGCCTGGAGTGTTGGGGTTTCTAGCACAGATACGCAGTATTTT. The variable domain in full, with the rest retrieved from reference TRBV30 and TRBJ2-3, is SQTIHQWPATLVQPVGSPLSLECTVEGTSNPNLYWYRQAAGRGLQLLFYSVGIGQISSEVPQNLSASRPQDRQFILSSKKLLLSDSGFYLCAWSVGVSSTDTQYFGPGTRLTVL.

In this sample, this clonotype turned up many times. The chain has TRBV19 and TRBJ2-3; 9 nucleotides match TRBD2. J was trimmed by 3 bases and V by 6 bases; bases with no gene match: 4. This CDR3 comprises 14 residues. Germline V gene lookup returns CDR1 LNHDA and CDR2 SQIVND (reference sequence). CDR3 DNA: TGTGCCAGTAGCGCAACTAGCGGGACAGATACGCAGTATTTT. The encoded protein is CASSATSGTDTQYF. Full variable domain (missing parts from reference TRBV19 and TRBJ2-3): DGGITQSPKYLFRKEGQNVTLSCEQNLNHDAMYWYRQDPGQGLRLIYYSQIVNDFQKGDIAEGYSVSREKKESFPLTVTSAQKNPTAFYLCASSATSGTDTQYFGPGTRLTVL.

With respect to this clonotype: The conserved phenylalanine or tryptophan is not found at the CDR3 terminus, so this likely reflects a read error. The CDR3, as DNA: TGTGCCAGCAGCTCCGGGGTTGCCAAAAACATTCAGTACTCC. Translation gives CASSSGVAKNIQYS. This chain uses TRBV7-9 with TRBJ2-4; weak D call: TRBD2 (5 bases). The CDR3 sequence is 14 residues long. Germline V gene sequence: CDR1 SEHNR, CDR2 FQNEAQ (reference sequence). V was clipped by 4 bases and J by 1 base, with 8 bases between them.

The rearrangement links TRBV30 to TRBJ2-7; possibly TRBD1 for D (6 bases). V was trimmed by 2 bases and J by 4 bases, leaving 18 bases between them. The CDR3 contains 15 residues. Germline V gene sequence: CDR1 GTSNPN, CDR2 SVGIG (reference sequence). For the CDR3, the DNA is TGTGCCTGGAGTCCCGGAAAGACAGGTTTTTACGAGCAGTACTTC. Amino acids: CAWSPGKTGFYEQYF.

The sample holds a few counts of this clonotype. This chain uses TRBV4-3 with TRBJ2-7; 9 nucleotides align to TRBD2. Per germline, CDR1 LGHNA and CDR2 YSLEER. This CDR3 has 15 amino acids. Trimming at V came to 1 base and at J to 7 bases, leaving 8 bases not matched to a gene. In DNA, the CDR3 is TGCGCCAGCAGCCAAGCGGTAGCGGGGGCAGGGGAGCAGTACTTC. Translated: CASSQAVAGAGEQYF.

Turning to this clonotype: This sequence may be a read error, since a much larger clone differs from it by one base. The chain combines TRBV6-2 or TRBV6-3 with TRBJ2-2, with a possible D match to TRBD1 (6 bases). Trimming removed 6 bases from V and 7 bases from J, with 18 bases in between. Germline V gene data show CDR1 as MNHEY and CDR2 as SVGEGT. The CDR3 is made up of 15 amino acids. CDR3 sequence reads: CASRRGHYKHGELFF. The CDR3 DNA reads TGTGCCAGCAGACGGGGACATTACAAACACGGGGAGCTGTTTTTT.

Note on this clonotype: Since a much larger clone is just one base distant, this may be a read error. The V gene is TRBV5-6, the J gene TRBJ2-1, with TRBD2 matching over 8 bases. Germline V gives CDR1 SGHDT, CDR2 YYEEEE. The V segment lost 0 bases and the J segment 10 bases; nucleotides outside the gene matches: 15. This CDR3 has 17 residues. Written as DNA, the CDR3 is TGTGCCAGCAGCTTGGCAGCTAGCGGGTGGGTCTTGTCAGAGCAGTTCTTC. It codes for CASSLAASGWVLSEQFF.

This clonotype appeared a few times. The chain couples TRBV7-6 to TRBJ2-7; maybe TRBD2 (5 bases). The CDR3 sequence is 14 residues long. V lost 5 bases to trimming and J lost 3 bases, with 14 bases between them. Germline CDR1 reads SGHVS; CDR2 reads FNYEAQ. This CDR3 is CASSPDPGGYEQYF. DNA for the CDR3: TGTGCCAGCAGCCCCGACCCAGGAGGCTACGAGCAGTACTTC.

This clonotype showed up just once. A much larger clone is a single base away; this may be a read error. This chain links TRBV5-6 with TRBJ1-2; D call uncertain. Trimming took off 0 bases at V and 7 bases at J, with 13 bases between the two ends. CDR1 SGHDT and CDR2 YYEEEE come from the germline V gene. CDR3 size: 14 residues. CDR3 in DNA: TGTGCCAGCAGCTTGGAGCAGAATATCTGTGGCTACACCTTC. Amino acid sequence: CASSLEQNICGYTF.

The chain carries TRBV20-1 and TRBJ1-5; D remains ambiguous. CDR1 DFQATT and CDR2 SNEGSKA come from the germline V gene (reference sequence). Trimming stripped 6 bases from V and 0 bases from J, with 18 bases between. CDR3 length: 16 amino acids. The CDR3 here is CSATAGRGYSNQPQHF. In DNA, the CDR3 is TGCAGTGCCACCGCTGGACGGGGATATAGCAATCAGCCCCAGCATTTT.

About this clonotype itself: This is likely a read error, given that the CDR3 carries no conserved phenylalanine or tryptophan at its end. The rearrangement joins TRBV14 to TRBJ2-4; 9 bases are a match to TRBD1. V dropped 1 base and J dropped 0; count of bases not matched to a gene: 13. In germline, CDR1 is SGHDN, CDR2 FVKESK. The length of the CDR3 is 20 residues. This chain's CDR3 is CASSQAWDREGILAKNIQYL. In nucleotides, the CDR3 is TGTGCCAGCAGCCAAGCGTGGGACAGGGAAGGGATCCTAGCCAAAAACATTCAGTACTTA.

The table lists this clonotype with a few counts. The gene calls are TRBV20-1 and TRBJ2-7, with no clear D. The CDR3 totals 11 residues. Germline V gene lookup returns CDR1 DFQATT and CDR2 SNEGSKA (reference sequence). The V gene lost 5 bases and the J gene lost 2 bases, with 7 bases spanning the gap. The CDR3 bases are TGCAGTGCTCGTTGGGCCTACGAGCAGTACTTC. This gives the protein CSARWAYEQYF.

The chain recombines TRBV29-1 with TRBJ2-4; 7 nucleotides match TRBD1. Germline V gene data show CDR1 as SQVTM and CDR2 as ANQGSEA. CDR3 length equals 13 residues. Losses at the gene ends were 6 bases for V and 8 bases for J; bases not matched to a gene: 10. CDR3 sequence reads: CSVPRGTGDIQYF. DNA for the CDR3: TGCAGCGTCCCCAGGGGGACCGGGGACATTCAGTACTTC. The entire variable domain, with the rest obtained from reference TRBV29-1 and TRBJ2-4, is as follows: SAVISQKPSRDICQRGTSLTIQCQVDSQVTMMFWYRQQPGQSLTLIATANQGSEATYESGFVIDKFPISRPNLTFSTLTVSNMSPEDSSIYLCSVPRGTGDIQYFGAGTRLSVL.

On this clonotype: This is likely a read error, given that the CDR3 carries no conserved phenylalanine or tryptophan at its end. V usage is TRBV27 and J usage is TRBJ1-1; D is possibly TRBD1 (5 bases). The length of the CDR3 is 16 residues. Germline V CDR1 and CDR2: MNHEY, SMNVEV (reference sequence). The V gene lost 4 bases and the J gene lost 7 bases, with 22 bases spanning the gap. The CDR3 DNA sequence: TGTGCCAGCAGTTCAACGTACAGGTCTCTGAATATTGAAGCTTTCCTT. Protein: CASSSTYRSLNIEAFL.

This clonotype has a count of ten or more. A much larger clone lies one base from this, so it may be a read error. The chain is built from TRBV5-4 and TRBJ2-5; no clear D gene. CDR1 SGHNT and CDR2 YYREEE come from the germline V gene (reference sequence). The CDR3 runs 11 residues. The germline V and J ends were trimmed by 3 bases and 2 bases, with 2 bases remaining between them. CDR3 sequence: CASSWQETQYF. DNA for the CDR3: TGTGCCAGCAGCTGGCAAGAGACCCAGTACTTC.

The chain combines TRBV10-3 with TRBJ2-5; D is possibly TRBD2 (5 bases). With 6 bases removed from V and 3 bases from J, the gap between germline ends came to 11 bases. The CDR3 sequence is 13 residues long. CDR1 and CDR2 from the germline V gene are ENHRY and SYGVKD. CDR3 coding DNA: TGTGCCATCAGCCCGGACTCCAAAGAGACCCAGTACTTC. Its translation is CAISPDSKETQYF.

In this sample, this clonotype turned up a few times. This rearrangement joins TRBV27 to TRBJ2-3; TRBD2 might be the D (5 bases). The V and J ends lost 0 bases and 3 bases respectively, with 13 bases between them. The CDR3 totals 16 residues. CDR1 MNHEY and CDR2 SMNVEV come from the germline V gene (reference sequence). CDR3 sequence (DNA): TGTGCCAGCAGTTTATCGATCCGGGATTTTACAGATACGCAGTATTTT. It translates to CASSLSIRDFTDTQYF.